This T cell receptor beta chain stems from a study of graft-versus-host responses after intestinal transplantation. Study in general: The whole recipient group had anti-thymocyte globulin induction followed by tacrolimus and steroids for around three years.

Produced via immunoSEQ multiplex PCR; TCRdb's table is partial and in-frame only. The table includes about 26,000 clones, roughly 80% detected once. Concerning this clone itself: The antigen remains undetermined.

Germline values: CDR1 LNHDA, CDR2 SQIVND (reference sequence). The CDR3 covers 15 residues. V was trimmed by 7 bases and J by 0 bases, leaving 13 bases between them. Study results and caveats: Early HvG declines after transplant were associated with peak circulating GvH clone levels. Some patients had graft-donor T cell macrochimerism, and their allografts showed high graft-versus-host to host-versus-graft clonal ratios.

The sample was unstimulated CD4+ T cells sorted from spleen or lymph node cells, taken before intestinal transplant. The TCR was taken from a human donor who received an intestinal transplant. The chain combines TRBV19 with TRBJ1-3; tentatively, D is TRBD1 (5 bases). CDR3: CASTPGPISGNTIYF. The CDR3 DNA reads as TGTGCCAGTACCCCGGGACCGATCTCTGGAAACACCATATATTTT.